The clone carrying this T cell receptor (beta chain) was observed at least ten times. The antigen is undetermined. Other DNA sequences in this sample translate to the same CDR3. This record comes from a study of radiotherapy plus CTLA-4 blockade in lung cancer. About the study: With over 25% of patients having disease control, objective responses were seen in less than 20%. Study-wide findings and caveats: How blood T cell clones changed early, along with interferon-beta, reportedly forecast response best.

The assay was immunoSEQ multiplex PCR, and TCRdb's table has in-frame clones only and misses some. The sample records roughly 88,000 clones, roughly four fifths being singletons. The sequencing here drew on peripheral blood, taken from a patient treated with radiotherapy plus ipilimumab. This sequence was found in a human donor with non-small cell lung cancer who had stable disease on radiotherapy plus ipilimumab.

The CDR3, as DNA: TGCGCCAGCAGCTTGGGACAAAACATTCAGTACTTC. Residues: CASSLGQNIQYF. The chain carries TRBV5-1 and TRBJ2-4; no clear D. Trimming took 0 bases from V and 5 from J, leaving 3 bases between them. This CDR3 region has 12 residues. Germline V CDR1 and CDR2: SGHRS, YFSETQ.